One sample yielded the 31 T cell receptor beta chains listed below, sequenced in a study of blood T cell repertoires in COVID-19. Sequencing used immunoSEQ multiplex PCR; TCRdb keeps in-frame clones, though not all of them. Of 350,000 to 450,000 clones in the sample, roughly nine tenths were seen once. Sequenced sample: PBMCs or T cells enriched from blood (not recorded which). Receptor source: a woman in her forties who had been exposed to COVID-19.

The CDR3 is CASKGQLYNEQFF. CDR3 DNA sequence: TGTGCCAGTAAGGGACAATTGTACAATGAGCAGTTCTTC. The chain carries TRBV19 and TRBJ2-1, with D possibly being TRBD1 (6 bases). Germline CDR1 LNHDA, CDR2 SQIVND (reference sequence). The V end was cut by 7 bases, the J end by 4 bases, with 11 bases between. The CDR3 is made up of 13 amino acids.

The CDR3 reads CASSDYRTQQAYNSPLHF. The CDR3 coding sequence is TGTGCCAGCAGTGACTACCGGACCCAACAGGCCTATAATTCACCCCTCCACTTT. The V and J genes are TRBV6-4 and TRBJ1-6; D is possibly TRBD1 (5 bases). The CDR3 is 18 residues long. V was cut by 1 base and J by 2 bases, with 15 bases left in between. The germline V gene has CDR1 MRHNA and CDR2 SNTAGT.

The chain carries TRBV18 and TRBJ1-2; the match to TRBD1 covers 10 bases. Germline lookup yields CDR1 KGHSH and CDR2 LQKENI. The V segment lost 4 bases and the J segment 5 bases; nucleotides outside the gene matches: 7. The CDR3 extends over 15 amino acids. CDR3 sequence (DNA): TGTGCCAGCTCACGGGGGACAGGGGATTTATATGGCTACACCTTC. Protein product: CASSRGTGDLYGYTF.

This clone was seen only a few times. The genes are TRBV14 and TRBJ1-1, with D perhaps TRBD1 (6 bases). The CDR3 has 14 residues. V shed 1 base and J shed 4 bases, with 10 bases lying between them. Germline V CDR1 and CDR2: SGHDN, FVKESK. This CDR3 reads CASSQVTGRTEAFF. The CDR3 coding sequence is TGTGCCAGCAGCCAAGTTACAGGGCGCACTGAAGCTTTCTTT.

This chain uses TRBV7-3 with TRBJ2-1; 8 bases fit TRBD2. The V segment lost 3 bases and the J segment 10 bases; nucleotides outside the gene matches: 5. This CDR3 is 13 amino acids long. Germline lookup yields CDR1 SGHTA and CDR2 FQGTGA. The CDR3 DNA reads as TGTGCCAGCAGCTTTGCGGCGGGGGGCGAGCAGTTCTTC. Protein: CASSFAAGGEQFF. Full variable domain (missing parts from reference TRBV7-3 and TRBJ2-1): GAGVSQTPSNKVTEKGKYVELRCDPISGHTALYWYRQSLGQGPEFLIYFQGTGAADDSGLPNDRFFAVRPEGSVSTLKIQRTERGDSAVYLCASSFAAGGEQFFGPGTRLTVL.

This chain joins TRBV9 and TRBJ1-1; D uncertain. From germline, CDR1 is SGDLS and CDR2 YYNGEE. The CDR3 is 13 residues long. V was pared by 4 bases and J by 1 base, with 8 bases between. The CDR3 region is CASSLRRNTEAFF. The CDR3 DNA reads TGTGCCAGCAGCCTAAGGAGGAACACTGAAGCTTTCTTT.

The V call is TRBV5-4, the J call TRBJ1-2; tentatively, D is TRBD1 (5 bases). From germline, CDR1 is SGHNT and CDR2 YYREEE (reference sequence). The CDR3 is 14 residues long. The germline V and J ends were trimmed by 0 bases and 4 bases, with 10 bases remaining between them. CDR3 residues: CASSLEQASYGYTF. CDR3 coding DNA: TGTGCCAGCAGCTTGGAACAGGCGAGCTATGGCTACACCTTC.

V is TRBV27 and J is TRBJ2-2; 10 bases line up with TRBD1. This CDR3 has 17 residues. The trim removed 5 bases at V and 0 bases at J, leaving 6 bases unmatched. CDR1 and CDR2 from the germline V gene are MNHEY and SMNVEV (reference sequence). Here the CDR3 reads CASSRGTGAANTGELFF. CDR3 bases: TGTGCCAGCAGTCGGGGGACAGGGGCGGCGAACACCGGGGAGCTGTTTTTT.

The rearrangement links TRBV29-1 to TRBJ1-5, with 7 bases matching TRBD1. J lost 5 bases, V lost 4 bases, and 5 bases had no gene match. Germline loops: CDR1 SQVTM, CDR2 ANQGSEA. The CDR3 length is 13 residues. In DNA, the CDR3 is TGCAGCGTTGGACAGGGAAATCATCAGCCCCAGCATTTT. It codes for CSVGQGNHQPQHF.

This clone has at least ten counts. This chain joins TRBV18 and TRBJ2-7; 11 bases are shared with TRBD2. The V segment lost 6 bases and the J segment 9 bases; nucleotides outside the gene matches: 10. Germline lookup yields CDR1 KGHSH and CDR2 LQKENI. CDR3 length equals 14 residues. Here the CDR3 DNA reads TGTGCCAGCTCCGATAGCGGGGGGGCCGTGCCGCAGTACTTC. It translates to CASSDSGGAVPQYF.

This chain links TRBV7-9 with TRBJ2-1, with TRBD1 identical over 7 bases. Germline CDR1 reads SEHNR; CDR2 reads FQNEAQ (reference sequence). Trimming took 5 bases from V and 4 from J; bases not matched to a gene: 14. The CDR3 sequence is 17 residues long. The CDR3 reads CASSGGIGTVVYNEQFF. The CDR3 DNA is TGTGCCAGCAGCGGGGGTATTGGGACAGTAGTTTACAATGAGCAGTTCTTC.

The V call is TRBV19, the J call TRBJ1-6; D is possibly TRBD1 (5 bases). CDR3 size: 13 residues. V lost 3 bases to trimming and J lost 5 bases, with 5 bases between them. Per the germline V gene, CDR1 is LNHDA and CDR2 is SQIVND (reference sequence). CDR3 coding DNA: TGTGCCAGTAGTATCAGGGATAATTCACCCCTCCACTTT. It specifies CASSIRDNSPLHF.

V is TRBV12-3 or TRBV12-4 and J is TRBJ1-4; D is ambiguous. Trimming removed 5 bases from V and 5 bases from J, with 6 bases in between. The CDR3 runs 12 residues. The CDR3 spells CASSPRNEKLFF. As DNA, the CDR3 is TGTGCCAGCAGTCCCAGGAATGAAAAACTGTTTTTT.

The genes are TRBV10-1 and TRBJ2-1; TRBD1 matches 8 bases. Germline V gene sequence: CDR1 WNHNN, CDR2 SYGVQD (reference sequence). CDR3 length equals 15 residues. The trim removed 2 bases at V and 8 bases at J, leaving 8 bases unmatched. CDR3 DNA: TGCGCCAGCAGTGAGGGACAGGGAAAGATCGATGAGCAGTTCTTC. Translation gives CASSEGQGKIDEQFF.

This chain joins TRBV24-1 and TRBJ2-1; 11 bases map to TRBD2. The CDR3 is 18 amino acids. In germline, CDR1 is KGHDR, CDR2 SFDVKD. V lost 4 bases and J lost 7; bases outside the gene matches: 14. The chain's CDR3 is CATSDPDIAGGPVNEQFF. The CDR3 DNA is TGTGCCACCAGTGACCCAGATATAGCGGGAGGGCCGGTGAATGAGCAGTTCTTC.

The rearrangement uses TRBV5-5 and TRBJ2-1; TRBD1 might be the D (5 bases). Germline CDR1 is SGHKS and CDR2 is YYEKEE (reference sequence). The CDR3 spans 16 residues. The ends were cut back, 4 bases at V and 5 bases at J, with 19 bases in the middle. CDR3 sequence (DNA): TGTGCCAGCAGCAGGTCCGGTGACAGAGCACACAATGAGCAGTTCTTC. This gives the protein CASSRSGDRAHNEQFF.

The V call is TRBV4-1, the J call TRBJ1-5; 8 nucleotides match TRBD1. CDR3 length: 17 residues. Trimming took 0 bases from V and 2 from J; bases not matched to a gene: 6. Germline lookup yields CDR1 MGHRA and CDR2 YSYEKL. CDR3 residues: CASSQDLAGGGNQPQHF. The CDR3 DNA reads as TGCGCCAGCAGCCAAGATTTGGCAGGGGGCGGCAATCAGCCCCAGCATTTT.

This clone has a single count. This rearrangement joins TRBV6-5 to TRBJ1-2; TRBD1 is a possible D gene (6 bases). This CDR3 has 12 residues. Germline loops: CDR1 MNHEY, CDR2 SVGAGI. Trimming cost V 8 bases and J 7 bases, with 14 bases left between them. In nucleotides, the CDR3 is TGTGCCAGCGGGATTAAGGGGGTTGGCTACACCTTC. It encodes CASGIKGVGYTF.

This clone showed up just once. The chain combines TRBV7-2 with TRBJ2-7, with 12 bases aligning to TRBD2. The CDR3 consists of 17 residues. After removal of 1 base from V and 2 bases from J, the junction contained 6 bases not matched to a gene. CDR1 is SGHTA and CDR2 is FQGNSA in the germline V gene. CDR3 protein: CASSLVPSGGGPYEQYF. The CDR3 coding sequence is TGTGCCAGCAGCTTAGTGCCTAGCGGGGGGGGGCCCTACGAGCAGTACTTC.

The rearrangement joins TRBV19 to TRBJ1-2, with no clear D. CDR1 and CDR2 (germline): LNHDA, SQIVND (reference sequence). The CDR3 contains 14 residues. V lost 1 base and J 4 bases, leaving 10 bases between the germline ends. The CDR3 loop reads CASSIGRGSYGYTF. CDR3 DNA: TGTGCCAGTAGTATAGGGCGGGGAAGCTATGGCTACACCTTC.

The count of this clone is one. The chain combines TRBV30 with TRBJ1-4; 7 bases align to TRBD1. V trimming: 4 bases; J trimming: 8 bases; junction bases outside the gene matches: 10. CDR1 is GTSNPN, CDR2 SVGIG, per germline (reference sequence). CDR3 length: 14 amino acids. CDR3 nucleotide sequence: TGTGCCTGGAAACGGGGACAGCAAGGAGAAAAACTGTTTTTT. This gives the protein CAWKRGQQGEKLFF.

The chain is built from TRBV5-6 and TRBJ1-3; 8 bases are a match to TRBD1. V lost 2 bases to trimming and J lost 1 base; unmatched junction nucleotides: 8. This CDR3 region has 17 residues. Germline lookup yields CDR1 SGHDT and CDR2 YYEEEE. The CDR3 reads CASSFAATGGSGNTIYF. CDR3 sequence (DNA): TGTGCCAGCAGCTTCGCCGCCACAGGGGGATCTGGAAACACCATATATTTT. Based on the CDR3 plus reference TRBV5-6 and TRBJ1-3, the full variable domain is DAGVTQSPTHLIKTRGQQVTLRCSPKSGHDTVSWYQQALGQGPQFIFQYYEEEERQRGNFPDRFSGHQFPNYSSELNVNALLLGDSALYLCASSFAATGGSGNTIYFGEGSWLTVV.

This chain connects TRBV7-3 to TRBJ1-6; TRBD1 aligns across 9 bases. The ends lost 6 bases at V and 10 bases at J; junction bases unmatched: 4. Germline V lookup: CDR1 SGHTA, CDR2 FQGTGA. The CDR3 consists of 13 residues. The CDR3 DNA follows: TGTGCCAGCAGTCTCGACAGGGGGTCACCCCTCCACTTT. Encoded protein: CASSLDRGSPLHF. Complete variable domain (other parts from reference TRBV7-3 and TRBJ1-6): GAGVSQTPSNKVTEKGKYVELRCDPISGHTALYWYRQSLGQGPEFLIYFQGTGAADDSGLPNDRFFAVRPEGSVSTLKIQRTERGDSAVYLCASSLDRGSPLHFGNGTRLTVT.

V and J are TRBV6-6 and TRBJ2-7, with 9 bases identical to TRBD1. This CDR3 has 15 residues. V shed 2 bases, J shed 3 bases, and the junction held 5 bases outside the gene matches. Germline V lookup: CDR1 MNHNY, CDR2 SVGAGI (reference sequence). The CDR3 sequence: CASSYLSDRGYEQYF. CDR3 sequence (DNA): TGTGCCAGCAGTTACCTTTCGGACAGGGGCTACGAGCAGTACTTC.

This chain uses TRBV11-3 with TRBJ2-7, with 12 bases matching TRBD2. Germline-derived CDR1 and CDR2 are SGHNT and YENEEA. Trimming removed 5 bases from V and 5 bases from J; junction bases left unmatched: 7. The CDR3 sequence is 15 residues long. CDR3 in amino acids: CASSPRTSGIHEQYF. The CDR3, as DNA: TGTGCCAGCAGCCCCCGGACTAGCGGGATTCACGAGCAGTACTTC.

V is TRBV5-1 and J is TRBJ2-7, with a possible D match to TRBD1 (6 bases). The CDR3 extends over 14 amino acids. V gave up 4 bases and J gave up 0 bases, with 11 bases separating them. The germline V gene has CDR1 SGHRS and CDR2 YFSETQ. The CDR3 DNA follows: TGCGCCAGCAGCGGCGACAGGAGCTCCTACGAGCAGTACTTC. It translates to CASSGDRSSYEQYF.

The rearrangement joins TRBV18 to TRBJ2-2, with D possibly being TRBD2 (6 bases). Germline values: CDR1 KGHSH, CDR2 LQKENI. V was trimmed by 3 bases and J by 7 bases, leaving 15 bases between them. The CDR3 spans 15 residues. The CDR3 DNA sequence: TGTGCCAGCTCACCTAGGACGGGAGCGGTCGGGGAGCTGTTTTTT. Residues: CASSPRTGAVGELFF.

The chain carries TRBV5-4 and TRBJ2-3; D is uncertain. This CDR3 comprises 14 residues. V lost 4 bases to trimming and J lost 4 bases, with 13 bases between them. Germline loops: CDR1 SGHNT, CDR2 YYREEE (reference sequence). The CDR3 nucleotides are TGTGCCAGCAGCCGCCCCGTAGCAGCAGATACGCAGTATTTT. Protein: CASSRPVAADTQYF. Full variable domain (remainder filled in from reference TRBV5-4 and TRBJ2-3): ETGVTQSPTHLIKTRGQQVTLRCSSQSGHNTVSWYQQALGQGPQFIFQYYREEENGRGNFPPRFSGLQFPNYSSELNVNALELDDSALYLCASSRPVAADTQYFGPGTRLTVL.

The chain recombines TRBV7-3 with TRBJ1-6; D unresolved. The CDR3 runs to 14 residues. The V end lost 5 bases, the J end lost 10 bases, and 15 bases lay between the germline ends. Germline V gene lookup returns CDR1 SGHTA and CDR2 FQGTGA. The CDR3 DNA sequence: TGTGCCAGCAGCCTTGGGAGATGGGGATCACCCCTCCACTTT. The encoded protein is CASSLGRWGSPLHF.

The V gene is TRBV30, the J gene TRBJ1-1; 8 nucleotides match TRBD1. The germline CDR1 and CDR2 sequences are GTSNPN and SVGIG (reference sequence). The ends lost 1 base at V and 1 base at J; junction bases unmatched: 11. The CDR3 totals 17 residues. CDR3 bases: TGTGCCTGGAGTGCAGGTCTTGTAGGGACAGGGAACACTGAAGCTTTCTTT. Its translation: CAWSAGLVGTGNTEAFF.

The chain has TRBV7-9 and TRBJ2-7; D gene unclear. This CDR3 comprises 14 residues. The ends were cut back, 1 base at V and 0 bases at J, with 7 bases in the middle. From germline, CDR1 is SEHNR and CDR2 FQNEAQ (reference sequence). The CDR3 DNA sequence: TGTGCCAGCAGCTTAGATGGCACCTCCTACGAGCAGTACTTC. As protein: CASSLDGTSYEQYF.